The T cell receptor (beta chain) described here comes from a study of blood T cells in healthy people across ages. Study-level results: Observed TCR beta diversity showed a strong correlation with the percentage of naive T cells as measured by flow cytometry.

A J-beta primer mix and a sample-barcoded 5' primer were used in a second PCR of about 7 to 12 cycles. In TCRdb, the 5' RACE reads were re-called with MiXCR into one record per CDR3 protein. The sample includes around 990,000 distinct CDR3 sequences, less than 45% of them seen just once. V lost 11 bases and J lost 9, with 20 bases in between. Germline V gene data show CDR1 as SNHLY and CDR2 as FYNNEI. The CDR3 totals 14 residues. This clonotype was counted a single time. Its antigen is unidentified. Material for sequencing was blood. The J gene is TRBJ1-6, the V gene TRBV2; D perhaps matches TRBD1 (5 bases). The sequence derives from a man aged 18 to 30 in good health. The CDR3 reads CASYRDAAISPLHF. The CDR3 DNA sequence: TGTGCCTCATACCGGGACGCGGCTATTTCACCCCTCCACTTT.